This T cell receptor (beta chain) stems from a study of neurological immune-mediated disorders. Whole-study results and caveats: CDR3 amino acid sequences of expanded clones were not shared across subjects, a result suggesting private repertoires in all groups.

5'RACE with 10-nucleotide random UMIs produced the cDNA. In each sequencing run, over 180 million TCR-beta sequences were generated from 15-18 subjects. TCRdb recomputed calls from the 5' RACE reads with MiXCR, one row per CDR3 protein. The table shows fewer than 30,000 distinct CDR3 sequences, with around 13% occurring only once. In this sample, this clonotype turned up many times. Its cognate antigen is unknown. Time point indicated: technical triplicate 1. CDR1 is MNHEY, CDR2 SVGAGI, per germline. With 2 bases clipped from V and 4 bases from J, the junction kept 5 bases outside the gene matches. This CDR3 is built from 15 residues.

Sequenced material: CD4+ T cells from blood. The rearrangement joins TRBV6-5 to TRBJ2-3, with TRBD1 matching 8 bases. This receptor was identified in a female donor with HTLV-1-associated myelopathy (HAM/TSP). The CDR3 reads CASSYNGQGADTQYF. The CDR3 bases are TGTGCCAGCAGTTACAATGGACAGGGCGCAGATACGCAGTATTTT.